These 32 T cell receptor beta chains originate from one sample sequenced in a study of response to subunit inactivated influenza vaccine. Via MiXCR, TCRdb re-called the RT-PCR reads, giving one row per CDR3 protein. The sample carries approximately 730,000 distinct CDR3 sequences, roughly 14% recorded once. The sequencing used PBMCs from blood, collected 14 to 15 days before vaccination. The receptor set was obtained from a man over 45 who received an inactivated influenza vaccine.

This clonotype was counted between two and nine times. The chain uses TRBV10-3 and TRBJ1-5; D is uncertain. Trimming shortened V by 2 bases and J by 3 bases, and 11 bases separated the two germline ends. From germline, CDR1 is ENHRY and CDR2 SYGVKD. The CDR3 totals 15 residues. The CDR3 nucleotides are TGTGCCATCAGTGAGCAGCTTTCCACCAATCAGCCCCAGCATTTT. It encodes CAISEQLSTNQPQHF.

The CDR3 sequence is CSVESLRPPGETQYF. The CDR3 DNA sequence: TGCAGCGTTGAGAGTCTGCGGCCCCCGGGGGAGACCCAGTACTTC. This chain joins TRBV29-1 and TRBJ2-5; D possibly corresponds to TRBD2 (5 bases). The germline V gene encodes CDR1 SQVTM and CDR2 ANQGSEA. The CDR3 sequence is 15 residues long. Trimming stripped 3 bases from V and 5 bases from J, with 19 bases between.

This clonotype was seen once. The chain uses TRBV5-1 and TRBJ2-7, with 7 bases fitting TRBD2. This CDR3 region has 14 residues. Germline V gene lookup returns CDR1 SGHRS and CDR2 YFSETQ. V was clipped by 1 base and J by 3 bases; unmatched bases: 4. The chain's CDR3 is CASSLSGEGYEQYF. DNA for the CDR3: TGCGCCAGCAGCTTGAGTGGGGAGGGCTACGAGCAGTACTTC.

At least ten counts were recorded for this clonotype. The rearrangement links TRBV29-1 to TRBJ2-1, with TRBD1 identical over 12 bases. The V gene end was trimmed by 3 bases and the J gene end by 7 bases; junction bases not matched to a gene: 7. This CDR3 comprises 15 residues. Germline V gene lookup returns CDR1 SQVTM and CDR2 ANQGSEA. DNA for the CDR3: TGCAGCGTTGAGGCGAGGGACAGGGGGCGGAATGAGCAGTTCTTC. Encoded protein: CSVEARDRGRNEQFF.

The chain links TRBV7-2 to TRBJ2-5, with D possibly TRBD2 on 7 matching bases. CDR1 and CDR2 (germline): SGHTA, FQGNSA. The CDR3 loop spans 13 amino acids. With 4 bases removed from V and 5 bases from J, the gap between germline ends came to 11 bases. The CDR3 is CASSWGGLETQYF. In nucleotides, the CDR3 is TGTGCCAGCAGCTGGGGGGGCTTGGAGACCCAGTACTTC.

This chain links TRBV6-2 or TRBV6-3 with TRBJ2-7; 7 bases match TRBD1. V lost 2 bases and J lost 2; bases outside the gene matches: 9. This CDR3 spans 16 amino acids. CDR1 is MNHEY, CDR2 SVGEGT, per germline. Here the CDR3 reads CASSYRGPGQTYEQYF. Written as DNA, the CDR3 is TGTGCCAGCAGTTACAGGGGACCGGGACAGACCTACGAGCAGTACTTC.

The chain links TRBV7-8 to TRBJ2-2; no reliable D call. Germline CDR1 reads SGHVS; CDR2 reads FQNEAQ. The CDR3 has 15 residues. With 2 bases removed from V and 3 bases from J, the gap between germline ends came to 10 bases. The CDR3 coding sequence is TGTGCCAGCAGCTTAATGGGAAGGCACACCGGGGAGCTGTTTTTT. As protein: CASSLMGRHTGELFF.

This clonotype occurred a few times. J is TRBJ1-6 and V is TRBV7-9; no clear D gene. Trimming shortened V by 0 bases and J by 9 bases, and 15 bases separated the two germline ends. The length of the CDR3 is 16 residues. Germline lookup yields CDR1 SEHNR and CDR2 FQNEAQ (reference sequence). CDR3 sequence reads: CASSLALGSGLSPLHF. For the CDR3, the DNA is TGTGCCAGCAGCTTAGCGTTGGGTTCTGGACTTTCACCCCTCCACTTT.

This clonotype has only a few counts. J is TRBJ2-1 and V is TRBV10-3, with D possibly matching TRBD2 (6 bases). Looked up from germline, CDR1 is ENHRY and CDR2 is SYGVKD. V lost 4 bases, J lost 2 bases, and 21 bases lay in between. This CDR3 is 18 amino acids long. The CDR3 bases are TGTGCCATCAGTGCTATTGGATCGAGGACTACAACCTACAATGAGCAGTTCTTC. Translating gives CAISAIGSRTTTYNEQFF.

This clonotype has only a few counts. CDR3 sequence: CASSPDGANYGYTF. The CDR3 DNA sequence: TGTGCCAGCAGCCCGGACGGAGCTAACTATGGCTACACCTTC. The V call is TRBV7-3, the J call TRBJ1-2; D is uncertain. V was pared by 5 bases and J by 0 bases, with 10 bases between. The germline V gene encodes CDR1 SGHTA and CDR2 FQGTGA. This CDR3 spans 14 amino acids.

The chain has TRBV20-1 and TRBJ1-6; D remains ambiguous. V was cut by 1 base and J by 9 bases, with 4 bases left in between. Germline loops: CDR1 DFQATT, CDR2 SNEGSKA (reference sequence). The CDR3 contains 11 residues. CDR3 sequence: CSARVGSPLHF. CDR3 nucleotides: TGCAGTGCTAGAGTGGGTTCACCCCTCCACTTT.

With regard to this clonotype: The DNA is omitted, as the CDR3 cannot be located on it reliably, and the CDR3 follows TCRdb's listing. The genes are TRBV29-1 and TRBJ1-4; the D segment call TRBD1 is taken from the table without a DNA check. Germline V lookup: CDR1 SQVTM, CDR2 ANQGSEA. A total of 11 residues make up the CDR3, ends included. CDR3 sequence reads: CSVWGQGALFF.

This clonotype was detected only a few times. This rearrangement joins TRBV10-3 to TRBJ2-5; TRBD1 is a possible D gene (5 bases). V was shortened by 10 bases and J by 2 bases, with 8 bases between the two germline ends. The V gene's germline CDR1 is ENHRY and CDR2 SYGVKD. CDR3 length equals 11 residues. This CDR3 is CASRQQETQYF. The CDR3, as DNA: TGTGCCAGCAGACAGCAAGAGACCCAGTACTTC.

The chain joins TRBV6-1 to TRBJ2-5; D is undetermined. CDR3 length equals 14 residues. V lost 6 bases and J 5 bases, leaving 16 bases between the germline ends. Germline CDR1 MNHNS, CDR2 SASEGT. The CDR3 protein is CASSPRWVEETQYF. CDR3 coding DNA: TGTGCCAGCAGCCCCCGGTGGGTTGAGGAGACCCAGTACTTC.

This clonotype was detected a few times. The V call is TRBV28, the J call TRBJ1-5; D possibly corresponds to TRBD1 (6 bases). The CDR3 has 13 amino acids. Trimming shortened V by 5 bases and J by 13 bases, and 18 bases separated the two germline ends. Germline lookup yields CDR1 MDHEN and CDR2 SYDVKM. CDR3 sequence: CASSGTGRDTQHF. In DNA form, the CDR3 reads TGTGCCAGCAGTGGGACCGGACGGGACACTCAGCATTTT.

This clonotype has a count of ten or more. The J gene is TRBJ2-3, the V gene TRBV7-2, with D perhaps TRBD2 (5 bases). V lost 4 bases and J 4 bases, leaving 6 bases between the germline ends. This CDR3 is 12 amino acids long. Germline CDR1 is SGHTA and CDR2 is FQGNSA. The DNA for the CDR3 is TGTGCCAGCAGCTCCGGGGCAGATACGCAGTATTTT. This codes for CASSSGADTQYF.

The genes are TRBV20-1 and TRBJ2-7, with 10 bases that match TRBD2. Trimming took 1 base from V and 3 from J; bases not matched to a gene: 6. There are 15 residues in the CDR3. The V gene's germline CDR1 is DFQATT and CDR2 SNEGSKA (reference sequence). The CDR3 DNA reads as TGCAGTGCTAGAGGAGCGGGAGGGCAAGTCTACGAGCAGTACTTC. Protein product: CSARGAGGQVYEQYF.

This clonotype showed up just a few times. J is TRBJ2-3 and V is TRBV4-1; 11 bases are shared with TRBD2. Germline values: CDR1 MGHRA, CDR2 YSYEKL. J was trimmed by 1 base and V by 4 bases; bases with no gene match: 7. This CDR3 has 17 amino acids. The chain's CDR3 is CASSPYIAGGGTDTQYF. CDR3 sequence (DNA): TGCGCCAGCAGCCCTTATATAGCGGGAGGGGGCACAGATACGCAGTATTTT.

This clonotype was seen many times. The V call is TRBV7-2, the J call TRBJ1-5; D remains ambiguous. CDR1 and CDR2 (germline): SGHTA, FQGNSA. The CDR3 is 14 amino acids. V shed 5 bases and J shed 0 bases, with 8 bases lying between them. Here the CDR3 reads CASSQTHSNQPQHF. Here the CDR3 DNA reads TGTGCCAGCAGCCAGACACATAGCAATCAGCCCCAGCATTTT.

This clonotype has ten or more counts. The V call is TRBV20-1, the J call TRBJ1-2, with a tentative D call TRBD1 (5 bases). Trimming removed 0 bases from V and 8 bases from J, with 16 bases in between. The CDR3 has 14 residues. CDR1 is DFQATT and CDR2 is SNEGSKA in the germline V gene (reference sequence). DNA for the CDR3: TGCAGTGCTAGAGATCCCGGGACTCCCGAGGGCTACACCTTC. Translating gives CSARDPGTPEGYTF.

This clonotype occurred a few times. The V and J genes are TRBV29-1 and TRBJ1-2; TRBD1 agrees at 9 bases. Germline lookup yields CDR1 SQVTM and CDR2 ANQGSEA. V trimming: 6 bases; J trimming: 9 bases; junction bases outside the gene matches: 11. This CDR3 spans 13 amino acids. The CDR3 sequence: CSVTDRGSRSYTF. CDR3 DNA: TGCAGCGTGACCGACAGGGGGAGTAGGAGCTACACCTTC. The full variable domain, completed using reference TRBV29-1 and TRBJ1-2, is SAVISQKPSRDICQRGTSLTIQCQVDSQVTMMFWYRQQPGQSLTLIATANQGSEATYESGFVIDKFPISRPNLTFSTLTVSNMSPEDSSIYLCSVTDRGSRSYTFGSGTRLTVV.

There are a few counts of this clonotype. The V gene is TRBV29-1, the J gene TRBJ2-2, with D possibly being TRBD1 or TRBD2 (5 bases each). V was cut by 4 bases and J by 2 bases, with 17 bases left in between. Germline-derived CDR1 and CDR2 are SQVTM and ANQGSEA. The CDR3 extends over 16 amino acids. CDR3: CSVGGNGLLNTGELFF. CDR3 sequence (DNA): TGCAGCGTTGGGGGGAACGGCCTACTTAACACCGGGGAGCTGTTTTTT.

The chain is built from TRBV4-1 and TRBJ1-5; no clear D. The CDR3 is 15 amino acids. CDR1 and CDR2 (germline): MGHRA, YSYEKL. Trimming took off 1 base at V and 6 bases at J, with 13 bases between the two ends. This CDR3 reads CASSQGLPLGQPQHF. The CDR3 bases are TGCGCCAGCAGCCAAGGCCTCCCCCTTGGTCAGCCCCAGCATTTT.

This clonotype has a handful of counts. The gene calls are TRBV5-6 and TRBJ2-2, with D uncertain. V lost 3 bases, J lost 9 bases, and 9 bases lay in between. Germline-derived CDR1 and CDR2 are SGHDT and YYEEEE. The CDR3 loop spans 12 amino acids. CDR3 region: CASSSRPRELFF. CDR3 nucleotide sequence: TGTGCCAGCAGCTCTAGGCCTCGGGAGCTGTTTTTT. Variable domain in full (rest from reference TRBV5-6 and TRBJ2-2): DAGVTQSPTHLIKTRGQQVTLRCSPKSGHDTVSWYQQALGQGPQFIFQYYEEEERQRGNFPDRFSGHQFPNYSSELNVNALLLGDSALYLCASSSRPRELFFGEGSRLTVL.

This clonotype has just a few counts. One end of the junction fails to match germline, which may point to a read error. The chain has TRBV30 and TRBJ2-3; 9 nucleotides align to TRBD2. The germline V gene has CDR1 GTSNPN and CDR2 SVGIG (reference sequence). This CDR3 is built from 14 residues. DNA for the CDR3: TGTGCCTGGGGGTTAACCGGGACTAGCCCCCGTGTCATTTTT. As protein: CAWGLTGTSPRVIF.

This clonotype was found a few times. The chain is built from TRBV9 and TRBJ2-7; perhaps D is TRBD1 or TRBD2 (5 bases each). The germline CDR1 and CDR2 sequences are SGDLS and YYNGEE. V was clipped by 4 bases and J by 3 bases, with 14 bases between them. This CDR3 has 14 amino acids. CDR3 DNA sequence: TGTGCCAGCAGCTTCCGGGACGGGCACTACGAGCAGTACTTC. It translates to CASSFRDGHYEQYF.

This sequence joins TRBV12-3 or TRBV12-4 and TRBJ2-7; 10 bases are shared with TRBD1. The V gene end was trimmed by 5 bases and the J gene end by 9 bases; junction bases not matched to a gene: 10. The CDR3 loop spans 14 amino acids. The DNA for the CDR3 is TGTGCCAGCAGTGCGGGACAGGGGATTGGCGTGCAGTACTTC. Encoded protein: CASSAGQGIGVQYF.

This clonotype showed up many times. V usage is TRBV4-3 and J usage is TRBJ2-3; the D is unclear. Per germline, CDR1 LGHNA and CDR2 YSLEER. This CDR3 has 14 residues. V gave up 1 base and J gave up 6 bases, with 11 bases separating them. As DNA, the CDR3 is TGCGCCAGCAGCCAAGGTCTCTCACGGGATACGCAGTATTTT. It encodes CASSQGLSRDTQYF.

This chain joins TRBV18 and TRBJ2-5; 7 bases fit TRBD2. The CDR3 is 14 residues long. V gave up 5 bases and J gave up 3 bases; unmatched junction bases: 6. CDR1 is KGHSH, CDR2 LQKENI, per germline. The CDR3: CASSALLAEETQYF. CDR3 DNA: TGTGCCAGCTCAGCATTGCTAGCGGAAGAGACCCAGTACTTC.

A few counts support this clonotype. The chain uses TRBV6-5 and TRBJ1-3; TRBD1 is a possible D gene (6 bases). Trimming took 4 bases from V and 0 from J, leaving 13 bases between them. Germline lookup yields CDR1 MNHEY and CDR2 SVGAGI. The CDR3 runs 16 residues. CDR3 amino acids: CASSWGATSSGNTIYF. CDR3 DNA: TGTGCCAGCAGTTGGGGGGCCACCTCCTCTGGAAACACCATATATTTT.

This clonotype was counted only a few times. This chain joins TRBV10-3 and TRBJ2-7; 8 nucleotides align to TRBD1. The CDR3 contains 15 residues. Germline assignment: CDR1 ENHRY and CDR2 SYGVKD. J lost 3 bases, V lost 3 bases, and 7 bases had no gene match. The CDR3 nucleotides read TGTGCCATCAGTGACCCAAAGGACAGGGTCTACGAGCAGTACTTC. Protein sequence: CAISDPKDRVYEQYF.

The J gene is TRBJ1-2, the V gene TRBV20-1; D is possibly TRBD1 (6 bases). V lost 5 bases to trimming and J lost 2 bases, with 12 bases between them. The CDR3 totals 13 residues. CDR1 is DFQATT, CDR2 SNEGSKA, per germline (reference sequence). The CDR3 nucleotides read TGCAGTGCTCGAGGGGGTCAGAACTATGGCTACACCTTC. This translates into CSARGGQNYGYTF.